This T cell receptor beta chain was recorded in a study of blood T cell repertoires in COVID-19. The repertoire was sequenced with immunoSEQ multiplex PCR; TCRdb's copy has only in-frame clones and lacks some. The sample has around 220,000 clones; around nine tenths are singletons. This CDR3 is built from 14 residues. Germline assignment: CDR1 LNHDA and CDR2 SQIVND (reference sequence). Deletions cut 3 bases from V and 2 bases from J, with 8 bases between. The sequencing input was peripheral blood. The clonotype was recovered from a woman aged 40 to 55 who had recovered from COVID-19. This sequence joins TRBV19 and TRBJ1-5; D ambiguous. CDR3 sequence reads: CASSIAIGNQPQHF. The CDR3 DNA reads as TGTGCCAGTAGTATTGCGATAGGCAATCAGCCCCAGCATTTT. The whole variable domain, filled in from reference TRBV19 and TRBJ1-5, reads DGGITQSPKYLFRKEGQNVTLSCEQNLNHDAMYWYRQDPGQGLRLIYYSQIVNDFQKGDIAEGYSVSREKKESFPLTVTSAQKNPTAFYLCASSIAIGNQPQHFGDGTRLSIL.